Listed below are T cell receptor beta chains from one sample, sequenced in a study of T cell repertoires in cytomegalovirus infection. TCRdb re-analysed the reads in MiXCR, keeping a single row per CDR3 protein. In the table there are around 43,000 distinct CDR3 sequences, 20% to 25% of which are singletons. Their recognized antigens are unknown. Input material: PBMCs, sequenced either directly or after in vitro stimulation (not recorded which). These receptors all stem from a human donor in good health (CMV status not recorded). Some clones in this sample may be carry-over from other donors' samples. CDR3s include the opening cysteine and the closing phenylalanine or tryptophan. A D gene is named only where the DNA matches it firmly. Size is stated for part of the rows, as once, few or many counts, or as a class when the clone is expanded.

CDR3: CATSDLTGELFF; DNA: TGTGCCACCAGTGATTTAACCGGGGAGCTGTTTTTT; D: -; V: TRBV24-1; size: few; J: TRBJ2-2
CDR3: CASSLGTGLNQPQHF; DNA: TGTGCCAGCAGTTTAGGGACAGGGTTAAATCAGCCCCAGCATTTT; D: TRBD1; V: TRBV12-3/TRBV12-4; size: -; J: TRBJ1-5
CDR3: CASSPFYCPRPRRVCTDTQYF; DNA: TGTGCCAGCAGTCCTTTTTACTGCCCACGGCCTCGGAGGGTCTGCACAGATACGCAGTATTTT; D: -; V: TRBV6-2/TRBV6-3; size: few; J: TRBJ2-3
CDR3: CASSLVLGEQFF; DNA: TGTGCCAGCAGCTTAGTATTGGGTGAGCAGTTCTTC; D: -; V: TRBV7-4; size: many; J: TRBJ2-1
CDR3: CASSVSTVYTEAFF; DNA: TGCGCCAGCAGCGTGTCGACAGTTTACACTGAAGCTTTCTTT; D: -; V: TRBV5-1; size: -; J: TRBJ1-1
CDR3: CATNGEQYF; DNA: TGTGCCACCAACGGCGAGCAGTACTTC; D: -; V: TRBV6-1; size: few; J: TRBJ2-7
CDR3: CASSLEAGGAWEQYF; DNA: TGTGCCAGCAGCTTAGAAGCGGGAGGGGCCTGGGAGCAGTACTTC; D: TRBD2; V: TRBV7-2; size: few; J: TRBJ2-7
CDR3: CASSPSGRGEQFF; DNA: TGTGCCAGCAGCCCTAGCGGGAGAGGTGAGCAGTTCTTC; D: TRBD2; V: TRBV7-2; size: many; J: TRBJ2-1
CDR3: CASSLPRQGAYEQYF; DNA: TGTGCCAGCAGCCTACCAAGACAGGGGGCCTACGAGCAGTACTTC; D: TRBD1; V: TRBV11-2; size: few; J: TRBJ2-7
CDR3: CATQGYGYTF; DNA: TGTGCCACCCAAGGATACGGCTACACCTTC; D: -; V: TRBV19; size: few; J: TRBJ1-2
CDR3: CASSQITTGGTGELFF; DNA: TGCGCCAGCAGCCAAATCACGACAGGGGGTACCGGGGAGCTGTTTTTT; D: TRBD1; V: TRBV4-1; size: many; J: TRBJ2-2
CDR3: CASSLGLAGSRGEQYF; DNA: TGTGCCAGCAGCTTGGGACTAGCGGGGAGTCGCGGCGAGCAGTACTTC; D: TRBD2; V: TRBV11-2; size: -; J: TRBJ2-7
CDR3: CASSRSRRGQETQYF; DNA: TGTGCCAGCAGTAGGTCGCGGCGGGGGCAAGAGACCCAGTACTTC; D: TRBD2; V: TRBV28; size: many; J: TRBJ2-5
CDR3: CASRNRRVNTEAFF; DNA: TGTGCCAGCCGGAACAGGAGGGTGAACACTGAAGCTTTCTTT; D: -; V: TRBV2; size: -; J: TRBJ1-1
CDR3: CASSNWGYSGTGELFF; DNA: TGTGCCAGCTCCAATTGGGGGTATTCGGGAACCGGGGAGCTGTTTTTT; D: -; V: TRBV7-2; size: many; J: TRBJ2-2
CDR3: CASSLEAGVYYEQYF; DNA: TGTGCCAGCAGCTTAGAGGCAGGGGTTTACTACGAGCAGTACTTC; D: -; V: TRBV7-8; size: many; J: TRBJ2-7
CDR3: CASSIQDGTYEQYF; DNA: TGTGCCAGCAGCATCCAAGACGGAACCTACGAGCAGTACTTC; D: -; V: TRBV7-6; size: once; J: TRBJ2-7
CDR3: CAWTKGGMNEQFF; DNA: TGTGCCTGGACCAAAGGGGGGATGAACGAGCAGTTCTTC; D: -; V: TRBV30; size: many; J: TRBJ2-1
CDR3: CASSLVGQEFTPYNEQFF; DNA: TGTGCCAGCAGCTTAGTTGGTCAGGAGTTCACCCCCTACAATGAGCAGTTCTTC; D: -; V: TRBV7-2; size: many; J: TRBJ2-1
CDR3: CASSQDTPAGGPGEQYF; DNA: TGTGCCAGCAGCCAAGATACTCCGGCGGGAGGGCCAGGCGAGCAGTACTTC; D: TRBD2; V: TRBV14; size: -; J: TRBJ2-7
CDR3: CASSSPRGRPLLNTQYF; DNA: TGTGCCAGCAGCTCCCCTAGGGGAAGACCGCTGCTAAATACGCAGTATTTT; D: -; V: TRBV7-2; size: many; J: TRBJ2-3
CDR3: CASSQPSGGQDTQYF; DNA: TGTGCCAGTAGTCAGCCTAGCGGGGGCCAGGATACGCAGTATTTT; D: TRBD2; V: TRBV19; size: -; J: TRBJ2-3
CDR3: CARPTGGEKETQYF; DNA: TGCGCCAGACCGACAGGGGGCGAAAAAGAGACCCAGTACTTC; D: TRBD1; V: TRBV10-1; size: many; J: TRBJ2-5
CDR3: CASSPGPGLYGYTF; DNA: TGTGCCAGTAGTCCCGGACCAGGTCTCTATGGCTACACCTTC; D: -; V: TRBV19; size: -; J: TRBJ1-2
CDR3: CASSSQNRFWQYF; DNA: TGTGCCAGCAGCTCACAAAATCGGTTCTGGCAGTATTTT; D: -; V: TRBV7-2; size: -; J: TRBJ2-3
CDR3: CAISGQGNTDTQYF; DNA: TGTGCCATCAGTGGACAGGGGAACACAGATACGCAGTATTTT; D: TRBD1; V: TRBV10-3; size: many; J: TRBJ2-3
CDR3: CASSPSASGILETQYF; DNA: TGTGCCAGCAGCCCGTCGGCTAGCGGGATTCTAGAGACCCAGTACTTC; D: TRBD2; V: TRBV11-2; size: few; J: TRBJ2-5
CDR3: CASSLAGGYETQYF; DNA: TGTGCCAGCAGTTTAGCGGGGGGATATGAGACCCAGTACTTC; D: TRBD2; V: TRBV28; size: -; J: TRBJ2-5
CDR3: CAIREGQGDIGELFF; DNA: TGTGCCATCAGGGAGGGACAGGGCGACATCGGGGAGCTGTTTTTT; D: TRBD1; V: TRBV10-3; size: few; J: TRBJ2-2
CDR3: CASSLRQGGETQYF; DNA: TGCGCCAGCAGCTTGCGTCAGGGAGGGGAGACCCAGTACTTC; D: TRBD2; V: TRBV5-1; size: -; J: TRBJ2-5
CDR3: CASSKWGLTSGSHEQYF; DNA: TGTGCCAGTAGTAAATGGGGACTGACTAGCGGGAGCCACGAGCAGTACTTC; D: TRBD2; V: TRBV19; size: -; J: TRBJ2-7
CDR3: CASSQDYGEQFF; DNA: TGTGCCAGCAGCCAAGACTACGGTGAGCAGTTCTTC; D: -; V: TRBV3-1; size: -; J: TRBJ2-1
CDR3: CASNKALSTDTQYF; DNA: TGTGCCAGCAATAAGGCTCTTAGCACAGATACGCAGTATTTT; D: -; V: TRBV2; size: -; J: TRBJ2-3
CDR3: CATSRGDRGCTF; DNA: TGTGCCACCAGCCGAGGCGACAGGGGTTGCACCTTC; D: TRBD1; V: TRBV15; size: few; J: TRBJ1-2
CDR3: CASSPGIGTGELFF; DNA: TGTGCCAGCAGTCCGGGCATCGGTACCGGGGAGCTGTTTTTT; D: -; V: TRBV12-3/TRBV12-4; size: many; J: TRBJ2-2
CDR3: CASSEEAGLEQYF; DNA: TGTGCCAGCAGTGAAGAAGCGGGACTTGAGCAGTACTTC; D: TRBD2; V: TRBV6-1; size: -; J: TRBJ2-7
CDR3: CASGGSSETQYF; DNA: TGTGCTAGTGGGGGGAGTTCCGAGACCCAGTACTTC; D: -; V: TRBV12-5; size: -; J: TRBJ2-5
CDR3: CAISESSVVGLPLHF; DNA: TGTGCCATCAGTGAGTCGTCTGTAGTAGGTTTACCCCTCCACTTT; D: -; V: TRBV10-3; size: -; J: TRBJ1-6
CDR3: CAIMGTSGINEQFF; DNA: TGTGCCATCATGGGGACTAGCGGAATCAATGAGCAGTTCTTC; D: TRBD2; V: TRBV10-3; size: few; J: TRBJ2-1
CDR3: CASSLSGTVGGYTF; DNA: TGTGCCAGCAGCTTATCCGGGACGGTGGGTGGCTACACCTTC; D: -; V: TRBV7-2; size: -; J: TRBJ1-2
CDR3: CASIVRPRQGGSNQPQHF; DNA: TGTGCCAGCATCGTACGGCCCCGACAGGGAGGTAGCAATCAGCCCCAGCATTTT; D: TRBD1; V: TRBV6-6; size: once; J: TRBJ1-5
CDR3: CASSPPGLAVANEQFF; DNA: TGTGCCAGCTCACCACCTGGACTAGCGGTAGCGAATGAGCAGTTCTTC; D: TRBD2; V: TRBV18; size: few; J: TRBJ2-1
CDR3: CASSLIGTGELFF; DNA: TGTGCCAGCAGTTTGATCGGAACCGGGGAGCTGTTTTTT; D: -; V: TRBV12-3/TRBV12-4; size: many; J: TRBJ2-2
CDR3: CASSTGRLSGANVLTF; DNA: TGTGCCAGCAGTACCGGACGGCTCTCTGGGGCCAACGTCCTGACTTTC; D: -; V: TRBV27; size: large; J: TRBJ2-6
CDR3: CASRTGTSGDTGELFF; DNA: TGTGCCAGCAGGACCGGGACTAGCGGGGACACCGGGGAGCTGTTTTTT; D: TRBD2; V: TRBV6-1; size: many; J: TRBJ2-2
CDR3: CASSLFRDYPFF; DNA: TGTGCCAGCAGTTTATTCCGAGATTATCCTTTTTTT; D: -; V: TRBV12-3/TRBV12-4; size: many; J: TRBJ1-5
CDR3: CASSTQGSQPQHF; DNA: TGTGCCAGCAGCACCCAGGGAAGCCAGCCCCAGCATTTT; D: -; V: TRBV11-2; size: -; J: TRBJ1-5
CDR3: CASSPLLVEQFF; DNA: TGTGCCAGCAGTCCTCTGCTTGTTGAGCAGTTCTTC; D: -; V: TRBV28; size: few; J: TRBJ2-1
CDR3: CASSARTAKAETQYF; DNA: TGTGCCAGCAGCGCTAGGACGGCCAAGGCAGAGACCCAGTACTTC; D: -; V: TRBV9; size: -; J: TRBJ2-5
CDR3: CASRLRTDTQYF; DNA: TGTGCCAGCAGACTCCGCACAGATACGCAGTATTTT; D: -; V: TRBV6-6; size: -; J: TRBJ2-3
CDR3: CASRLALDRYTDTQYF; DNA: TGCGCCAGCAGATTGGCTTTGGACAGATACACAGATACGCAGTATTTT; D: -; V: TRBV5-1; size: -; J: TRBJ2-3
CDR3: CASSDAQGRSYNEQFF; DNA: TGTGCCAGCAGTGATGCCCAGGGTCGATCCTACAATGAGCAGTTCTTC; D: -; V: TRBV2; size: many; J: TRBJ2-1
CDR3: CAGSPVALSTEAFF; DNA: TGTGCCGGGAGTCCCGTGGCCCTCAGCACTGAAGCTTTCTTT; D: -; V: TRBV6-6; size: few; J: TRBJ1-1
CDR3: CASTRDRGGQPQHF; DNA: TGTGCCAGCACGCGGGACAGGGGCGGCCAGCCCCAGCATTTT; D: TRBD1; V: TRBV6-6; size: -; J: TRBJ1-5
CDR3: CASSLSANTEAFF; DNA: TGCGCCAGCAGCTTATCGGCAAACACTGAAGCTTTCTTT; D: -; V: TRBV5-1; size: many; J: TRBJ1-1
CDR3: CASRRTGSSGYTF; DNA: TGTGCCAGCAGAAGGACAGGGTCCAGTGGCTACACCTTC; D: TRBD1; V: TRBV6-5; size: few; J: TRBJ1-2